This T cell receptor (beta chain) was identified in a study of blood T cell repertoires in COVID-19. Study summary: There were acute and convalescent COVID-19 samples, and they came from the United States, Italy and Spain.

Clones were sequenced by immunoSEQ multiplex PCR, and TCRdb holds only the in-frame ones, with some missing. This sample yields about 310,000 clones, of which about nine tenths are seen a single time; approximately 8.8% belongs to the top ten. The CDR3 is 13 residues long. Germline V gives CDR1 GTSNPN, CDR2 SVGIG (reference sequence). Trimming removed 4 bases from V and 5 bases from J; junction bases left unmatched: 6. Across fewer than 25 US areas, participants ranged in age from roughly 18 to 95 years. Participant reports of clinical history set cohort assignment. Donors in Cohort 3 who had recovered were those with two negative PCRs, healthcare professional clearance, or resolution of their symptoms.

The chain couples TRBV30 to TRBJ1-2; the match to TRBD1 covers 8 bases. The sample was PBMCs or T cells enriched from blood (not recorded which). The sequence was collected from a woman between 40 and 55 years old who had recovered from COVID-19. The CDR3 bases are TGTGCCTGGACCCCGGACAGGGATTATGGCTACACCTTC. This codes for CAWTPDRDYGYTF.